Shown below are 6 T cell receptor beta chains from a single sample sequenced in a study of PD-1 blockade in classical Hodgkin lymphoma. Exposure to brentuximab vedotin varied, and each patient had relapsed following autologous stem cell transplantation. Libraries were prepared by immunoSEQ multiplex PCR; TCRdb keeps only in-frame clonotypes and omits some of them. Among approximately 70,000 clones listed, under 95% were seen once. The starting material was peripheral blood mononuclear cells (PBMCs), obtained at baseline. Every receptor here comes from a human donor with classical Hodgkin lymphoma.

V usage is TRBV7-9 and J usage is TRBJ1-1; D gene ambiguous. CDR3 length: 14 residues. The germline V gene encodes CDR1 SEHNR and CDR2 FQNEAQ (reference sequence). V lost 4 bases to trimming and J lost 2 bases, with 11 bases between them. CDR3 DNA sequence: TGTGCCAGCAGCTCCGACCGAGCCAACACTGAAGCTTTCTTT. Translated, it gives CASSSDRANTEAFF. Supplemented by reference TRBV7-9 and TRBJ1-1, the full variable domain reads DTGVSQNPRHKITKRGQNVTFRCDPISEHNRLYWYRQTLGQGPEFLTYFQNEAQLEKSRLLSDRFSAERPKGSFSTLEIQRTEQGDSAMYLCASSSDRANTEAFFGQGTRLTVV.

The chain's CDR3 is CASTLGIGGVTDTQYF. CDR3 DNA: TGTGCCAGCACCCTGGGTATTGGGGGCGTGACAGATACGCAGTATTTT. The chain couples TRBV5-5 to TRBJ2-3; D is possibly TRBD1 (6 bases). Germline V gene data show CDR1 as SGHKS and CDR2 as YYEKEE (reference sequence). The CDR3 totals 16 residues. Deletions cut 6 bases from V and 3 bases from J, with 20 bases between.

This sequence joins TRBV2 and TRBJ2-1, with D perhaps given as TRBD1 or TRBD2 (5 bases each). This CDR3 contains 13 residues. Germline CDR1 SNHLY, CDR2 FYNNEI. CDR3 sequence: CAVGVTIYNEQFF. The CDR3, as DNA: TGTGCGGTGGGGGTCACCATATACAATGAGCAGTTCTTC.

This CDR3 is CASRDTGLAGEGGTDTQYF. DNA for the CDR3: TGTGCCAGCAGAGACACGGGACTAGCGGGAGAAGGTGGAACGGATACGCAGTATTTT. The rearrangement joins TRBV9 to TRBJ2-3, with 14 bases fitting TRBD2. The CDR3 loop spans 19 amino acids. Germline loops: CDR1 SGDLS, CDR2 YYNGEE. With V trimmed by 5 bases and J by 6 bases, 17 bases remained unmatched.

The rearrangement joins TRBV6-6 to TRBJ2-3; D is ambiguous. Germline CDR1 reads MNHNY; CDR2 reads SVGAGI (reference sequence). With 6 bases removed from V and 1 base from J, the gap between germline ends came to 8 bases. This CDR3 spans 13 amino acids. This CDR3 reads CASSLSRTDTQYF. The CDR3 DNA follows: TGTGCCAGCAGCCTCTCTCGCACAGATACGCAGTATTTT.

The CDR3 reads CAISESRGLEQYF. The CDR3 DNA follows: TGTGCCATCAGTGAGAGCAGGGGGCTCGAGCAGTACTTC. V is TRBV10-3 and J is TRBJ2-7; 8 bases match TRBD1. The J segment lost 6 bases and the V segment lost 2 bases, leaving 3 bases of the junction unmatched. The length of the CDR3 is 13 residues. The germline V gene has CDR1 ENHRY and CDR2 SYGVKD.